This T cell receptor (beta chain) derives from a study of CD8+CD57+ T cells in acquired aplastic anemia. The wider study: Yields of DNA that came from sorted CD4+ and CD8+ cells averaged roughly 3.3 ug. Regarding the study as a whole: Found in both controls and patients were around 29 CD8+ CDR3 sequences.

Flow cytometry had shown expanded CD8+CD57+ cells in the patients chosen for sequencing. Severe acquired aplastic anemia was present in all patients. Profiles of TCR beta VDJ and CDR3 were generated from a genomic DNA template. TCRdb passed the reads through MiXCR, listing each CDR3 protein once. Of 150,000 to 200,000 distinct CDR3 sequences listed, approximately 48% are singletons. This clonotype was detected ten times or more. The antigen remains undetermined. One end of the junction does not line up with germline, which may come from a read error. The CDR3 has 16 residues. Per germline, CDR1 LNHDA and CDR2 SQIVND (reference sequence).

The chain combines TRBV19 with TRBJ1-1; D is ambiguous. The TCR comes from a human donor with aplastic anemia. The sample was sorted CD4+, CD8+, or CD8+CD57+ T cells (not recorded which) from PBMCs. This CDR3 is CASSIDRETLRTEAFF. DNA for the CDR3: TGTGCCAGCAGTATAGATAGAGAGACACTTCGGACTGAAGCTTTCTTT.